Following are 11 T cell receptor beta chains from one sample sequenced in a study of Ad26.COV2.S vaccination and SARS-CoV-2 variants (dated by TCRdb to about 2021). This specimen's treatment or condition label, interpreted: some 20 received Ad26.COV2.S at low or high dose, single or two shots; 5 received placebo; per-sample allocation not given. Repertoires of vaccine and placebo recipients were sequenced from samples taken on day 63 after the first injection. Receptor amplification or capture employed the immunoSEQ multiplex PCR assay. What TCRdb holds here is the immuneACCESS table cut down to in-frame rearrangements. Part of the clones is not present; checked against another copy, under half of the missing clones reflect an unresolved V gene, and the others are unexplained. The table for this sample lists 500,000 or so clones; 75% to 90% of them were counted only once. The ten top clones hold about 2.4% of the sample.

Material: peripheral blood, obtained in a trial of Ad26.COV2.S vaccine versus placebo. These receptors were obtained from a person between 18 and 65 years old who received the Ad26.COV2.S COVID-19 vaccine or a placebo.

This clone was seen once. The rearrangement joins TRBV9 to TRBJ2-5; D might be TRBD2 (6 bases). V was cut by 4 bases and J by 2 bases, with 18 bases left in between. This CDR3 region has 16 residues. Germline lookup yields CDR1 SGDLS and CDR2 YYNGEE. DNA of the CDR3: TGTGCCAGCAGCCTCCGAGGGAGCGGGCCGCAAGAGACCCAGTACTTC. This encodes CASSLRGSGPQETQYF.

The chain uses TRBV28 and TRBJ1-2; no firm D call. The CDR3 contains 14 residues. V gave up 7 bases and J gave up 2 bases, with 14 bases separating them. The germline V gene encodes CDR1 MDHEN and CDR2 SYDVKM. The CDR3 loop reads CASKDGGGNYGYTF. The CDR3, as DNA: TGTGCCAGCAAAGACGGCGGTGGCAACTATGGCTACACCTTC.

The chain combines TRBV5-6 with TRBJ2-5; maybe TRBD2 (5 bases). There are 15 residues in the CDR3. The germline V gene has CDR1 SGHDT and CDR2 YYEEEE. Trimming left V 4 bases short and J 5 bases short, with 18 bases between. The CDR3 region is CASSPKLGLGETQYF. Here the CDR3 DNA reads TGTGCCAGCAGCCCCAAACTAGGACTGGGGGAGACCCAGTACTTC.

The chain combines TRBV6-5 with TRBJ1-2; no clear D. Germline loops: CDR1 MNHEY, CDR2 SVGAGI. This CDR3 is 13 amino acids long. Trimming took 4 bases from V and 3 from J, leaving 9 bases between them. The DNA for the CDR3 is TGTGCCAGCAGTTCTGTCCCTTACTATGGCTACACCTTC. Translated: CASSSVPYYGYTF.

The chain uses TRBV6-2 or TRBV6-3 and TRBJ1-2, with D possibly TRBD1 on 5 matching bases. Trimming stripped 4 bases from V and 2 bases from J, with 11 bases between. This CDR3 region has 14 residues. The V gene's germline CDR1 is MNHEY and CDR2 SVGEGT. The CDR3 loop reads CASSSGHGNYGYTF. CDR3 DNA: TGTGCCAGCAGTTCTGGACATGGGAACTATGGCTACACCTTC.

This rearrangement joins TRBV4-1 to TRBJ2-6, with a weak D call TRBD2 (7 bases). CDR1 and CDR2 from the germline V gene are MGHRA and YSYEKL. This CDR3 spans 19 amino acids. Trimming stripped 5 bases from V and 0 bases from J, with 20 bases between. The CDR3 DNA reads as TGCGCCAGCAGCGAGGTCAGGGGACTACAGAGCTCTGGGGCCAACGTCCTGACTTTC. Translated: CASSEVRGLQSSGANVLTF.

This clone was found a few times. The chain links TRBV11-3 to TRBJ2-1, with 11 bases that match TRBD2. Trimming took 5 bases from V and 10 from J; bases not matched to a gene: 13. Germline loops: CDR1 SGHNT, CDR2 YENEEA. CDR3 length: 16 amino acids. Written as DNA, the CDR3 is TGTGCCAGCAGCCCAGTAGCGGGAGGGCCCCCACGGGAGCAGTTCTTC. It translates to CASSPVAGGPPREQFF.

J is TRBJ2-5 and V is TRBV7-2, with TRBD1 matching 8 bases. Germline values: CDR1 SGHTA, CDR2 FQGNSA. The CDR3 has 15 amino acids. The V and J ends lost 5 bases and 3 bases, in that order; junction bases with no gene match: 8. The DNA for the CDR3 is TGTGCCAGCAGCCCTCACACGGACAGGGAAGAGACCCAGTACTTC. Protein sequence: CASSPHTDREETQYF.

This clone was found a few times. The CDR3 here is CASSLTPGQGFQSPLHF. CDR3 DNA sequence: TGTGCCAGCAGTTTAACCCCCGGACAGGGGTTTCAATCACCCCTCCACTTT. The genes are TRBV27 and TRBJ1-6, with 9 bases lining up with TRBD1. With 2 bases clipped from V and 10 bases from J, the junction kept 12 bases outside the gene matches. CDR1 is MNHEY and CDR2 is SMNVEV in the germline V gene (reference sequence). CDR3 length: 17 amino acids.

This chain uses TRBV7-2 with TRBJ2-1; the D call may be TRBD1 or TRBD2 (7 bases each). Trimming cost V 7 bases and J 2 bases, with 18 bases left between them. From germline, CDR1 is SGHTA and CDR2 FQGNSA. The CDR3 is 16 residues long. This CDR3 reads CASNERGRGTYNEQFF. The DNA for the CDR3 is TGTGCCAGCAACGAAAGGGGGCGGGGGACCTACAATGAGCAGTTCTTC. Together with reference TRBV7-2 and TRBJ2-1, the CDR3 gives the full variable domain: GAGVSQSPSNKVTEKGKDVELRCDPISGHTALYWYRQSLGQGLEFLIYFQGNSAPDKSGLPSDRFSAERTGGSVSTLTIQRTQQEDSAVYLCASNERGRGTYNEQFFGPGTRLTVL.

V is TRBV2 and J is TRBJ2-3; TRBD1 might be the D (5 bases). This CDR3 comprises 13 residues. V was clipped by 7 bases and J by 2 bases, with 10 bases between them. Germline CDR1 reads SNHLY; CDR2 reads FYNNEI. CDR3 sequence reads: CASNRLVTDTQYF. The CDR3 DNA follows: TGTGCCAGCAACAGGCTCGTCACAGATACGCAGTATTTT.